These 24 T cell receptor beta chains were all obtained from the same sample, sequenced in a study of circulating tumor DNA in untreated peripheral T-cell lymphoma. This table comes from immunoSEQ multiplex PCR, and its TCRdb copy is limited to in-frame clones, with some not included. The data show 5,000 to 6,500 clones, approximately 70% seen once. The material sequenced was tumor tissue. All receptors derive from a human donor with peripheral T-cell lymphoma.

The chain links TRBV6-8 to TRBJ2-6; the match to TRBD1 covers 10 bases. V was pared by 9 bases and J by 0 bases, with 8 bases of the junction left unmatched. Germline CDR1 MNHGY, CDR2 SAAAGT. The CDR3 is made up of 17 amino acids. CDR3 region: CASSGTGDISGANVLTF. CDR3 in DNA: TGTGCCAGTAGCGGGACAGGGGATATCTCTGGGGCCAACGTCCTGACTTTC.

The gene calls are TRBV10-2 and TRBJ2-7, with unresolved D. Deletions cut 0 bases from V and 7 bases from J, with 10 bases between. The CDR3 sequence is 13 residues long. The germline V gene has CDR1 WSHSY and CDR2 SAAADI. DNA for the CDR3: TGCGCCAGCAGTGAGTCGTTGCGTAAAGAGCAGTACTTC. Protein: CASSESLRKEQYF.

V gene TRBV15 combines with J gene TRBJ2-2, with D maybe TRBD2 (5 bases). This CDR3 is 15 amino acids long. Germline assignment: CDR1 LNHNV and CDR2 YYDKDF (reference sequence). The germline V and J ends were trimmed by 1 base and 3 bases, with 9 bases remaining between them. CDR3: CATSRGRRDTGELFF. CDR3 nucleotides: TGTGCCACCAGCAGAGGGAGGAGAGACACCGGGGAGCTGTTTTTT. The full variable domain, completed using reference TRBV15 and TRBJ2-2, is DAMVIQNPRYQVTQFGKPVTLSCSQTLNHNVMYWYQQKSSQAPKLLFHYYDKDFNNEADTPDNFQSRRPNTSFCFLDIRSPGLGDTAMYLCATSRGRRDTGELFFGEGSRLTVL.

This chain connects TRBV5-1 to TRBJ2-3; D unclear. The germline CDR1 and CDR2 sequences are SGHRS and YFSETQ. The CDR3 is 14 residues long. Trimming stripped 4 bases from V and 2 bases from J, with 11 bases between. CDR3 in amino acids: CASSPSPPTDTQYF. The DNA for the CDR3 is TGCGCCAGCAGCCCTAGTCCACCCACAGATACGCAGTATTTT.

The sample holds a few counts of this clone. This chain uses TRBV19 with TRBJ2-7, with 10 positions matching TRBD1. The ends lost 5 bases at V and 5 bases at J; junction bases unmatched: 6. This CDR3 spans 14 amino acids. Germline V CDR1 and CDR2: LNHDA, SQIVND (reference sequence). This CDR3 reads CASSVMTGGDEQYF. In nucleotides, the CDR3 is TGTGCCAGTAGTGTAATGACAGGGGGCGACGAGCAGTACTTC.

The chain uses TRBV19 and TRBJ2-3; perhaps TRBD1 as D (6 bases). The germline gives CDR1 LNHDA, CDR2 SQIVND (reference sequence). V was cut by 6 bases and J by 8 bases, with 9 bases left in between. The CDR3 has 11 residues. CDR3 DNA: TGTGCCAGTAGGGGGGCAGTTACGCAGTATTTT. It is translated as CASRGAVTQYF.

The J gene is TRBJ2-3, the V gene TRBV11-3; TRBD2 matches at 11 bases. The V segment lost 6 bases and the J segment 4 bases; nucleotides outside the gene matches: 3. Germline values: CDR1 SGHNT, CDR2 YENEEA. There are 14 residues in the CDR3. CDR3 sequence reads: CASRLAGVSDTQYF. DNA of the CDR3: TGTGCCAGCAGACTAGCGGGAGTATCAGATACGCAGTATTTT. The full variable domain, its missing parts supplied by reference TRBV11-3 and TRBJ2-3, is EAGVVQSPRYKIIEKKQPVAFWCNPISGHNTLYWYLQNLGQGPELLIRYENEEAVDDSQLPKDRFSAERLKGVDSTLKIQPAELGDSAVYLCASRLAGVSDTQYFGPGTRLTVL.

The chain links TRBV6-8 to TRBJ1-1; 7 nucleotides agree with TRBD1. Losses at the gene ends were 4 bases for V and 2 bases for J; bases not matched to a gene: 7. The CDR3 totals 15 residues. CDR1 and CDR2 from the germline V gene are MNHGY and SAAAGT. The CDR3 DNA reads as TGTGCCAGCAGTTCCAGGACAGGCCTCAACACTGAAGCTTTCTTT. The encoded protein is CASSSRTGLNTEAFF.

There are a few counts of this clone. The CDR3 here is CASSQVVPGGLFF. CDR3 coding DNA: TGTGCCAGCAGCCAAGTTGTACCGGGAGGCCTGTTTTTT. The chain combines TRBV14 with TRBJ2-2, with TRBD2 identical over 7 bases. Losses at the gene ends were 1 base for V and 14 bases for J; bases not matched to a gene: 7. Per the germline V gene, CDR1 is SGHDN and CDR2 is FVKESK. The CDR3 is made up of 13 amino acids.

The chain recombines TRBV11-3 with TRBJ2-5, with 8 nucleotides matching TRBD2. The length of the CDR3 is 14 residues. Trimming removed 5 bases from V and 5 bases from J; junction bases left unmatched: 7. Germline CDR1 reads SGHNT; CDR2 reads YENEEA. CDR3 sequence: CASSHTSGSETQYF. The CDR3 region has the DNA TGTGCCAGCAGCCATACTAGCGGAAGCGAGACCCAGTACTTC.

The chain is built from TRBV6-8 and TRBJ1-5; D gene uncertain. Looked up from germline, CDR1 is MNHGY and CDR2 is SAAAGT. The CDR3 extends over 13 amino acids. Trimming cost V 0 bases and J 9 bases, with 9 bases left between them. CDR3 bases: TGTGCCAGCAGTTACTCGTCGTCCAGGCCCCAGCATTTT. It codes for CASSYSSSRPQHF.

J is TRBJ1-1 and V is TRBV18, with D hard to call. With 5 bases removed from V and 1 base from J, the gap between germline ends came to 14 bases. The CDR3 contains 15 residues. Germline CDR1 reads KGHSH; CDR2 reads LQKENI. The CDR3 is CASSKAETTNTEAFF. In nucleotides, the CDR3 is TGTGCCAGCTCAAAGGCAGAAACGACGAACACTGAAGCTTTCTTT.

The chain links TRBV28 to TRBJ2-3; possibly TRBD1 for D (6 bases). Germline lookup yields CDR1 MDHEN and CDR2 SYDVKM. V gave up 6 bases and J gave up 11 bases, with 21 bases separating them. This CDR3 has 14 residues. CDR3 region: CASRLDIGGVGQYF. CDR3 bases: TGTGCCAGCAGACTCGATATAGGGGGAGTGGGGCAGTATTTT.

This clone has more than one count but fewer than ten. The chain combines TRBV7-7 with TRBJ2-3; tentatively, D is TRBD1 or TRBD2 (5 bases each). Germline V gene sequence: CDR1 SSHAT, CDR2 FNYEAQ (reference sequence). V was cut by 1 base and J by 4 bases, with 9 bases left in between. This CDR3 spans 14 amino acids. The CDR3 here is CASSLDQGADTQYF. CDR3 nucleotides: TGTGCCAGCAGCTTAGACCAGGGAGCAGATACGCAGTATTTT.

This clone turned up a few times. The rearrangement joins TRBV6-8 to TRBJ2-1; TRBD2 agrees at 8 bases. Germline values: CDR1 MNHGY, CDR2 SAAAGT. The CDR3 spans 16 residues. Trimming took 4 bases from V and 8 from J; bases not matched to a gene: 13. In DNA, the CDR3 is TGTGCCAGCAGTTTCAGTATTAGCGGGAAGAATGATGAGCAGTTCTTC. It yields the protein CASSFSISGKNDEQFF.

In its sample, this clone was seen once. The J gene is TRBJ1-4, the V gene TRBV6-4; tentative D call: TRBD1 (5 bases). Germline CDR1 MRHNA, CDR2 SNTAGT. This CDR3 spans 14 amino acids. Between the trimmed V and J ends, which lost 3 bases and 5 bases, there was a span of 10 bases. The CDR3 sequence is CASSEGDSNEKLFF. The CDR3 DNA is TGTGCCAGCAGTGAAGGGGATTCAAATGAAAAACTGTTTTTT.

This clone was observed once. J is TRBJ1-4 and V is TRBV1. TRBV1 is a pseudogene. CDR3 length: 15 residues. CDR3 in amino acids: CASSPMAPANEKLFF. CDR3 bases: TGCGCCAGCAGCCCTATGGCACCGGCTAATGAAAAACTGTTTTTT.

This sequence joins TRBV19 and TRBJ2-7; the D gene is possibly TRBD2 (5 bases). The CDR3 runs to 13 residues. The germline gives CDR1 LNHDA, CDR2 SQIVND (reference sequence). Trimming removed 5 bases at V and 7 bases at J, with 15 bases between. Here the CDR3 DNA reads TGTGCCAGTAGTCCGAGGGCCTTGGCGGAGCAGTACTTC. Translation gives CASSPRALAEQYF. The whole variable domain, filled in from reference TRBV19 and TRBJ2-7, reads DGGITQSPKYLFRKEGQNVTLSCEQNLNHDAMYWYRQDPGQGLRLIYYSQIVNDFQKGDIAEGYSVSREKKESFPLTVTSAQKNPTAFYLCASSPRALAEQYFGPGTRLTVT.

The chain recombines TRBV28 with TRBJ2-3; 7 nucleotides align to TRBD1. Germline values: CDR1 MDHEN, CDR2 SYDVKM. This CDR3 region has 13 residues. V trimming: 6 bases; J trimming: 4 bases; junction bases outside the gene matches: 4. The CDR3 DNA sequence: TGTGCCAGCAGATCGACAGGGTCAGATACGCAGTATTTT. It yields the protein CASRSTGSDTQYF.

This chain links TRBV10-2 with TRBJ1-3; the D is unclear. The CDR3 runs 14 residues. Germline CDR1 WSHSY, CDR2 SAAADI. Trimming took off 5 bases at V and 0 bases at J, with 8 bases between the two ends. CDR3 coding DNA: TGCGCCAGCAGTTGTCAGAGCTCTGGAAACACCATATATTTT. This gives the protein CASSCQSSGNTIYF.

The genes are TRBV4-1 and TRBJ2-7; 12 positions agree with TRBD2. The CDR3 contains 14 residues. J lost 7 bases, V lost 4 bases, and 5 bases had no gene match. CDR1 is MGHRA and CDR2 is YSYEKL in the germline V gene. CDR3 protein: CASSRASGRDEQYF. CDR3 DNA: TGCGCCAGCAGCCGAGCTAGCGGGAGGGATGAGCAGTACTTC.

The rearrangement joins TRBV28 to TRBJ2-5, with TRBD2 matching over 7 bases. Trimming cost V 6 bases and J 5 bases; bases outside gene matches: 9. Germline V gene sequence: CDR1 MDHEN, CDR2 SYDVKM. This CDR3 comprises 14 residues. The DNA for the CDR3 is TGTGCCAGCAGCAACTCGGGGGGTGTGGAGACCCAGTACTTC. Protein product: CASSNSGGVETQYF.

The rearrangement joins TRBV14 to TRBJ1-3; 9 nucleotides match TRBD1. CDR1 is SGHDN and CDR2 is FVKESK in the germline V gene. The CDR3 consists of 15 residues. The junction had 4 bases not matched to a gene; V was cut back by 4 bases and J by 3 bases. The CDR3 is CASSPGTGFGNTIYF. The CDR3 nucleotides read TGTGCCAGCAGCCCCGGGACAGGGTTTGGAAACACCATATATTTT.

The rearrangement joins TRBV7-6 to TRBJ2-1; D gene ambiguous. The CDR3 sequence is 15 residues long. CDR1 is SGHVS and CDR2 is FNYEAQ in the germline V gene. V was trimmed by 7 bases and J by 4 bases, leaving 17 bases between them. The CDR3 region has the DNA TGTGCCAGCAATTTCGAGTTGGACGGGTACAATGAGCAGTTCTTC. Its translation is CASNFELDGYNEQFF.